This TCR beta chain was captured by sequencing in a study of blood T cells in healthy people across ages. Broader study findings: The study lacked donor CMV status, which possibly confounded expanded clonotype changes.

Next came a second PCR, run for about 7 to 11 cycles, which used a sample-barcoded 5' primer along with a J-beta primer mix. TCRdb re-called the 5' RACE reads with MiXCR, one entry per CDR3 protein. Here the sample spans under 2 million distinct CDR3 sequences, 30% to 40% being singletons. In germline, CDR1 is LGHDT, CDR2 YNNKEL (reference sequence). The J segment lost 0 bases and the V segment lost 5 bases, leaving 15 bases of the junction unmatched. This CDR3 is built from 18 residues. Every donor gave roughly 9.6 milliliters of peripheral blood. With regard to this clonotype: Its antigen is unknown.

This TCR was sampled from a woman in her twenties or thirties in good health. The source material was blood. The V and J genes are TRBV3-1 and TRBJ1-2, with 7 bases identical to TRBD1. CDR3 DNA: TGTGCCAGCAGCTCAACGATGGGGACAGACCGAGCTAACTATGGCTACACCTTC. Residues: CASSSTMGTDRANYGYTF.